These 8 T cell receptor beta chains were all obtained from the same sample, sequenced in a study of T cell repertoires in cytomegalovirus infection. MiXCR was run by TCRdb on the reads, yielding one entry per CDR3 protein. The sample carries 680,000 or so distinct CDR3 sequences, about a third recorded once. The specimen was PBMCs. Source of these receptors: a human donor in good health (CMV status not recorded). Some clones in this sample may be carry-over from other donors' samples.

The table lists this clonotype with a few counts. V usage is TRBV7-6 and J usage is TRBJ1-1; D not certain. This CDR3 contains 13 residues. Germline assignment: CDR1 SGHVS and CDR2 FNYEAQ. Deletions cut 1 base from V and 4 bases from J, with 7 bases between. The CDR3 spells CASSLEDRTEAFF. As DNA, the CDR3 is TGTGCCAGCAGCTTAGAAGACCGCACTGAAGCTTTCTTT.

The V gene is TRBV7-6, the J gene TRBJ2-7; D is perhaps TRBD2 (5 bases). CDR3 length: 13 amino acids. Trimming shortened V by 6 bases and J by 4 bases, and 13 bases separated the two germline ends. CDR1 and CDR2 (germline): SGHVS, FNYEAQ. For the CDR3, the DNA is TGTGCCAGCAGGGCCACCGAGCGGTACGAGCAGTACTTC. It encodes CASRATERYEQYF. The complete variable domain, with remaining parts taken from reference TRBV7-6 and TRBJ2-7, reads GAGVSQSPRYKVTKRGQDVALRCDPISGHVSLYWYRQALGQGPEFLTYFNYEAQQDKSGLPNDRFSAERPEGSISTLTIQRTEQRDSAMYRCASRATERYEQYFGPGTRLTVT.

This clonotype occurred a few times. The chain links TRBV4-1 to TRBJ1-4; TRBD1 agrees at 10 bases. V shed 1 base, J shed 7 bases, and the junction held 3 bases outside the gene matches. Per germline, CDR1 MGHRA and CDR2 YSYEKL. This CDR3 has 15 residues. The DNA of the CDR3 is TGCGCCAGCAGCCAAGGGACAGGGGGTATTGAAAAACTGTTTTTT. This encodes CASSQGTGGIEKLFF.

This clonotype has more than one count but fewer than ten. V is TRBV5-1 and J is TRBJ2-3, with 8 positions matching TRBD1. Germline V gene data show CDR1 as SGHRS and CDR2 as YFSETQ. Trimming at V came to 4 bases and at J to 2 bases, leaving 6 bases not matched to a gene. CDR3 length: 15 amino acids. CDR3 DNA: TGCGCCAGCAGCGCGGACAGGGCACACACAGATACGCAGTATTTT. Protein product: CASSADRAHTDTQYF.

This chain connects TRBV20-1 to TRBJ2-3; 8 nucleotides match TRBD2. The junction had 12 bases not matched to a gene; V was cut back by 4 bases and J by 0 bases. CDR1 and CDR2 from the germline V gene are DFQATT and SNEGSKA (reference sequence). This CDR3 is 17 amino acids long. The CDR3: CSATPKRLARSTDTQYF. In DNA form, the CDR3 reads TGCAGTGCTACCCCAAAAAGACTAGCGAGAAGCACAGATACGCAGTATTTT.

This sequence joins TRBV28 and TRBJ1-1; a weak D match, TRBD1 (5 bases). V lost 6 bases and J lost 4, with 12 bases in between. The CDR3 spans 13 residues. The V gene's germline CDR1 is MDHEN and CDR2 SYDVKM. The CDR3 spells CASRGPRSTEAFF. In DNA form, the CDR3 reads TGTGCCAGCAGGGGACCCCGGAGCACTGAAGCTTTCTTT.

In its sample, this clonotype was seen many times. This chain uses TRBV7-9 with TRBJ2-3; D is possibly TRBD1 or TRBD2 (5 bases each). CDR1 and CDR2 from the germline V gene are SEHNR and FQNEAQ (reference sequence). Between the trimmed V and J ends, which lost 5 bases and 0 bases, there was a span of 9 bases. CDR3 length: 14 residues. The CDR3 sequence: CASSGGASTDTQYF. In DNA, the CDR3 is TGTGCCAGCAGCGGGGGTGCAAGCACAGATACGCAGTATTTT.

The J gene is TRBJ2-1, the V gene TRBV14; 7 nucleotides line up with TRBD1. Germline V CDR1 and CDR2: SGHDN, FVKESK. J lost 1 base, V lost 3 bases, and 9 bases had no gene match. The CDR3 has 17 amino acids. As DNA, the CDR3 is TGTGCCAGCAGCCAGTATAGGGGGCCTATGTCCTACAATGAGCAGTTCTTC. Encoded protein: CASSQYRGPMSYNEQFF. The full variable domain, completed using reference TRBV14 and TRBJ2-1, is EAGVTQFPSHSVIEKGQTVTLRCDPISGHDNLYWYRRVMGKEIKFLLHFVKESKQDESGMPNNRFLAERTGGTYSTLKVQPAELEDSGVYFCASSQYRGPMSYNEQFFGPGTRLTVL.